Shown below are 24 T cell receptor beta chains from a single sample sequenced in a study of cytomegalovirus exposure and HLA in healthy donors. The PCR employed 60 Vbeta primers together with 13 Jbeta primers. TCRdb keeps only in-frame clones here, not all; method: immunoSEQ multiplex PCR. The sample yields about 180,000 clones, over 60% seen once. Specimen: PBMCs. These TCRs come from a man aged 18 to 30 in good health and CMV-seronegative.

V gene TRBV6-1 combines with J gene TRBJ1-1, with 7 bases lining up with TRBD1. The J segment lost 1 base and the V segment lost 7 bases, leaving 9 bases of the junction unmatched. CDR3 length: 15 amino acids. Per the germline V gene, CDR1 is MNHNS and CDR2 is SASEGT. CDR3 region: CASKDPKGANTEAFF. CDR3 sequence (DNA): TGTGCCAGCAAGGACCCTAAGGGGGCGAACACTGAAGCTTTCTTT.

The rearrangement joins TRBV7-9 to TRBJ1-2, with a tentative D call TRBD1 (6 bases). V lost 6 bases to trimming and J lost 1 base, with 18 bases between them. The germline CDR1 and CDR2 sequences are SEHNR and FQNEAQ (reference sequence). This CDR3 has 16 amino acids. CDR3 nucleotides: TGTGCCAGCAGTCTTGGACAGTCCCTCGGTAACTATGGCTACACCTTC. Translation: CASSLGQSLGNYGYTF.

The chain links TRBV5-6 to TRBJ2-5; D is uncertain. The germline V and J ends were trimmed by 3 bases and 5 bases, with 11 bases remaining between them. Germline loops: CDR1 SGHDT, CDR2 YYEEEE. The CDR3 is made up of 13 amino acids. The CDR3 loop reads CASSSNPGETQYF. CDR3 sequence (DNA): TGTGCCAGCAGCTCAAATCCCGGGGAGACCCAGTACTTC.

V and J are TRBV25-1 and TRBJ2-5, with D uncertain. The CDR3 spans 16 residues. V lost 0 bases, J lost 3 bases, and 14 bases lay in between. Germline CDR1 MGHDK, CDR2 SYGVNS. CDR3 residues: CASSEYRLGLEETQYF. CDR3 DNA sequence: TGTGCCAGCAGTGAATATAGGTTGGGTCTAGAAGAGACCCAGTACTTC.

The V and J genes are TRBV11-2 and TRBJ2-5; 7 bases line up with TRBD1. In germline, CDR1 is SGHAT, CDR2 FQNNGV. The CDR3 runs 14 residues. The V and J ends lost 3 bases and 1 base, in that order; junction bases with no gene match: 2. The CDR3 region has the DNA TGTGCCAGCAGCTTCCAGGGGGTCCAAGAGACCCAGTACTTC. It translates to CASSFQGVQETQYF.

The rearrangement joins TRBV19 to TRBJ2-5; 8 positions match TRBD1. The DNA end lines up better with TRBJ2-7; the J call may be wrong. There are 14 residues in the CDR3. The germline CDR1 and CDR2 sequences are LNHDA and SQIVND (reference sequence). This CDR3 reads CASSSGTGNYEQYF. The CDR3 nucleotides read TGTGCCAGTAGCTCCGGGACAGGTAACTACGAGCAGTACTTC.

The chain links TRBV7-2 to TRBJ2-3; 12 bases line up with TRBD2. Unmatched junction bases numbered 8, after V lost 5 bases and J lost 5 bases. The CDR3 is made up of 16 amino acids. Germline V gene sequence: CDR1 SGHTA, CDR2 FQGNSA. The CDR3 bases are TGTGCCAGCAGCCAAAACCTAGCGGGGGGGCAAGATACGCAGTATTTT. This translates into CASSQNLAGGQDTQYF.

The CDR3 loop is CASSPRSGGYYGYTF. CDR3 DNA sequence: TGTGCCAGCAGCCCACGGTCTGGAGGCTACTATGGCTACACCTTC. V usage is TRBV11-2 and J usage is TRBJ1-2; D gene uncertain. Germline loops: CDR1 SGHAT, CDR2 FQNNGV. V was trimmed by 5 bases and J by 3 bases, leaving 16 bases between them. This CDR3 contains 15 residues.

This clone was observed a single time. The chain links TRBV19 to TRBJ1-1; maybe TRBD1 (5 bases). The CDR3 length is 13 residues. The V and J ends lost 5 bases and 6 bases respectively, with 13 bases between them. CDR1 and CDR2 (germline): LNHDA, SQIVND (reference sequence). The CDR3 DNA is TGTGCCAGTAGTCTCCGGGGGGGAGCTGAAGCTTTCTTT. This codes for CASSLRGGAEAFF.

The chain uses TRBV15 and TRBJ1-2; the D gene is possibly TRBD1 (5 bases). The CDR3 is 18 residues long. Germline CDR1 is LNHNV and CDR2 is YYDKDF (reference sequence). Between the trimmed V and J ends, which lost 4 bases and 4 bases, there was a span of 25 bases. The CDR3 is CATSTDSTRTRHLYGYTF. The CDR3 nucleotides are TGTGCCACCAGCACAGACTCCACCCGGACACGGCATCTCTATGGCTACACCTTC.

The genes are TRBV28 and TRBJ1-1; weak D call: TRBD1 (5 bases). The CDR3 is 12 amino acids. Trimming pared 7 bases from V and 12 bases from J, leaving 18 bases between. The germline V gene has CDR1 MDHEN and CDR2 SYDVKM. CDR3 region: CASKLSTGSPFF. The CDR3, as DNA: TGTGCCAGCAAATTAAGTACAGGATCGCCTTTCTTT.

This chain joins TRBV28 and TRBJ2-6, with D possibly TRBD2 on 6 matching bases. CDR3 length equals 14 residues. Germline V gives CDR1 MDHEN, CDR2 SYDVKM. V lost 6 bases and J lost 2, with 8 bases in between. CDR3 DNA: TGTGCCAGCAGGGGAGGACCTGGGGCCAACGTCCTGACTTTC. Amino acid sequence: CASRGGPGANVLTF. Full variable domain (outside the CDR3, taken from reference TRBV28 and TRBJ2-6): DVKVTQSSRYLVKRTGEKVFLECVQDMDHENMFWYRQDPGLGLRLIYFSYDVKMKEKGDIPEGYSVSREKKERFSLILESASTNQTSMYLCASRGGPGANVLTFGAGSRLTVL.

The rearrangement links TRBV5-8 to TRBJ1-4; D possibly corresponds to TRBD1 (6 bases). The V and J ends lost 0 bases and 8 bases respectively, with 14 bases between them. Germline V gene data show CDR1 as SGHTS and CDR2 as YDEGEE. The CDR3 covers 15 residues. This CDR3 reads CASSLVGQRSEKLFF. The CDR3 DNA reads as TGTGCCAGCAGCTTGGTCGGACAGAGGAGCGAAAAACTGTTTTTT.

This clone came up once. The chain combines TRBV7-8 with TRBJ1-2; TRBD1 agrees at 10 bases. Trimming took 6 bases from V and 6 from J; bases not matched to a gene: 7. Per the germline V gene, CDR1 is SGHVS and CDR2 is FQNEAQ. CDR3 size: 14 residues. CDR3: CASSFRTGGNGYTF. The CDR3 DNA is TGTGCCAGCAGTTTCCGGACAGGGGGAAATGGCTACACCTTC.

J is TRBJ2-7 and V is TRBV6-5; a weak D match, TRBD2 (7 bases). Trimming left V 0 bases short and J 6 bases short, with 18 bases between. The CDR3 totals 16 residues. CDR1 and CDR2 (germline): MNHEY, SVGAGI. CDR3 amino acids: CASSYSNLAGEGEQYF. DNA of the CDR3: TGTGCCAGCAGTTACTCGAACCTGGCAGGGGAGGGCGAGCAGTACTTC.

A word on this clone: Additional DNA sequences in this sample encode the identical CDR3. For the CDR3, the DNA is TGTGCCAGCAGGGAGGGTGGGACTGAAGCTTTCTTT. As protein: CASREGGTEAFF. The chain has TRBV6-5 and TRBJ1-1, with no clear D. Germline lookup yields CDR1 MNHEY and CDR2 SVGAGI. V was clipped by 6 bases and J by 5 bases, with 10 bases between them. There are 12 residues in the CDR3.

The CDR3, as DNA: TGTGCCAGCAGCTCATCGGGGAGCTCCACAGATACGCAGTATTTT. Translating gives CASSSSGSSTDTQYF. The chain has TRBV6-4 and TRBJ2-3; tentative D call: TRBD2 (5 bases). Between the trimmed V and J ends, which lost 6 bases and 2 bases, there was a span of 15 bases. The germline V gene has CDR1 MRHNA and CDR2 SNTAGT. The CDR3 runs to 15 residues.

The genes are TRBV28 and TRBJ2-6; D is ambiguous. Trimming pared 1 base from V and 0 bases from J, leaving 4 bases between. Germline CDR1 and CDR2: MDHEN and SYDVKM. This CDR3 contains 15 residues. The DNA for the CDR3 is TGTGCCAGCAGTTTATCCAGCTCTGGGGCCAACGTCCTGACTTTC. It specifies CASSLSSSGANVLTF.

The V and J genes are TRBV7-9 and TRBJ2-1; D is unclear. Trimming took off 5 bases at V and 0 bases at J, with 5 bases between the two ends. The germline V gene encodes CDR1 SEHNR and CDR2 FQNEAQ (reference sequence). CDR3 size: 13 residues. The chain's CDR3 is CASSPSSYNEQFF. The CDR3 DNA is TGTGCCAGCAGCCCTAGCTCCTACAATGAGCAGTTCTTC.

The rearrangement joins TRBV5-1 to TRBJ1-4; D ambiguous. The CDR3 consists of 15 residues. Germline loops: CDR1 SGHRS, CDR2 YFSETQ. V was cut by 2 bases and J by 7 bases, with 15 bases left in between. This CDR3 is CASSLSAAAGEKLFF. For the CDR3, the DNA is TGCGCCAGCAGCTTATCGGCGGCCGCCGGTGAAAAACTGTTTTTT.

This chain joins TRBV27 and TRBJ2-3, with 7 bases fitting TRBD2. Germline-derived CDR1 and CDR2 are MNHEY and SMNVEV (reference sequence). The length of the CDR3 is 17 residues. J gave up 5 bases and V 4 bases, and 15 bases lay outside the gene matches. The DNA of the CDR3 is TGTGCCAGCAGTTCCCCCCGGGGTGCGGGGGAGGGAGATACGCAGTATTTT. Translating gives CASSSPRGAGEGDTQYF.

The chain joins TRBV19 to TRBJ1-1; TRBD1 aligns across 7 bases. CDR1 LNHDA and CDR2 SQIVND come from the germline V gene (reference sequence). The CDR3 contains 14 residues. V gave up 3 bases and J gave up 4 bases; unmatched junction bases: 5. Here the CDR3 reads CASSIAQGITEAFF. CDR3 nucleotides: TGTGCCAGTAGTATTGCACAGGGGATCACTGAAGCTTTCTTT. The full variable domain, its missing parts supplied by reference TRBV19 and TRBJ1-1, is DGGITQSPKYLFRKEGQNVTLSCEQNLNHDAMYWYRQDPGQGLRLIYYSQIVNDFQKGDIAEGYSVSREKKESFPLTVTSAQKNPTAFYLCASSIAQGITEAFFGQGTRLTVV.

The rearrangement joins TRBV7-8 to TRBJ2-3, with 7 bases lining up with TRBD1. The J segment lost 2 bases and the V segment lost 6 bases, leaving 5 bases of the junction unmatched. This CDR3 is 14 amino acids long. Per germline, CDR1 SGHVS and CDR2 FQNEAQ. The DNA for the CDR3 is TGTGCCAGCAGAAGGGACAGAGTCACAGATACGCAGTATTTT. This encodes CASRRDRVTDTQYF. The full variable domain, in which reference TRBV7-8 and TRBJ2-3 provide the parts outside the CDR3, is GAGVSQSPRYKVAKRGQDVALRCDPISGHVSLFWYQQALGQGPEFLTYFQNEAQLDKSGLPSDRFFAERPEGSVSTLKIQRTQQEDSAVYLCASRRDRVTDTQYFGPGTRLTVL.

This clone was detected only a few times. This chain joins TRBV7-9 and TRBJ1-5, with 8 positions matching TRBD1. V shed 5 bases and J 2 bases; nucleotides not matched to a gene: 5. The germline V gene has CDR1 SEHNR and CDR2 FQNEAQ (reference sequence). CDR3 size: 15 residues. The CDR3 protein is CASSPDRVGNQPQHF. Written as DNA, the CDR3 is TGTGCCAGCAGCCCGGACAGGGTGGGCAATCAGCCCCAGCATTTT.